A selection of T cell receptor beta chains follows, all from one sample in a study of vaccination and CD4 T cells after COVID-19. TCRdb ran MiXCR on the PCR reads and lists one entry per CDR3 protein. The table has about 9,700 distinct CDR3 sequences, roughly 70% seen once; the top ten hold around 35%. Their target antigens are unknown. The sequenced material came from CD4+ T cells from blood, cultured in vitro. These receptor sequences come from a human donor who had recovered from COVID-19. Each CDR3 is given with its conserved first and last residue. The order of the fields is V gene, J gene, D gene, CDR3 protein. The D gene is left open where the match is weak.

TRBV5-1	TRBJ2-2	NA	CASSPGVGQSTGELFF
TRBV28	TRBJ1-6	NA	CASRWPRGDNSPLHF
TRBV6-1	TRBJ1-5	NA	CASSEAVQGYPRNSNQPQHF
TRBV15	TRBJ2-5	TRBD1	CATSRDLPGTGAQETQYF
TRBV5-4	TRBJ2-2	NA	CASSPGTFTGELFF
TRBV30	TRBJ2-7	TRBD2	CAWSVGLGEQYF
TRBV7-9	TRBJ2-1	TRBD2	CASSLLAGGVNEQFF
TRBV21-1	TRBJ1-1	NA	CASSTFTRTGNTEAFF
TRBV10-3	TRBJ1-5	TRBD1	CATSTGLGNQPQHF
TRBV7-8	TRBJ1-3	NA	CASSLGMGTSGNTIYF
TRBV6-2/TRBV6-3	TRBJ1-1	NA	CASSYRVNTEAFF
TRBV20-1	TRBJ2-7	NA	CSARYSGGNYEQYF
TRBV28	TRBJ1-1	NA	CASSLTRGAFF
TRBV20-1	TRBJ1-5	TRBD1	CSARLTRDRANQPQHF